A selection of T cell receptor beta chains follows, all from one sample in a study of cytomegalovirus exposure and HLA in healthy donors. Profiled with immunoSEQ multiplex PCR; TCRdb holds only in-frame clones, not every one. The sample lists tens of thousands of clones, about 93% occurring once. Sample: PBMCs. The receptor source for this set is a woman aged 18 to 35 in good health and CMV-seronegative. The conserved cysteine and the conserved F or W are not part of the CDR3 here.

TRBV7-2	TRBJ1-2	ASSHTGTGNYGYT
TRBV27	TRBJ2-3	ASSLPRNGGDTQY
TRBV7-3	TRBJ2-2	ASSLGAGELF
TRBV7-2	TRBJ2-7	ASSPPGRLGGEQY
TRBV18	TRBJ1-2	ASSPLRGERYGYT
TRBV7-2	TRBJ2-5	ASRDRTSGGGTQY
TRBV13	TRBJ2-1	ASSSQQTTGWSYNEQF
TRBV6-5	TRBJ2-7	ASSPDRSAYEQY
TRBV19	TRBJ1-2	ASSTPSTGFYGYT
TRBV19	TRBJ1-2	ASTQLGASYGYT
TRBV7-3	TRBJ2-5	ASSLEPSGGETQY
TRBV9	TRBJ1-3	ASSVRTEQGNTIY
TRBV4-1	TRBJ2-7	ASSQVAGTGGGYEQY
TRBV7-2	TRBJ2-2	ASSLDGNTGELF
TRBV6-5	TRBJ1-6	ASSYSISQGTPLH
TRBV6-4	TRBJ2-1	ASSVEAGTYNEQF
TRBV27	TRBJ2-5	ASSSGQQILPWETQY
TRBV11-3	TRBJ2-2	ASRRQGSRNTGELF
TRBV28	TRBJ2-5	ASSSGLAVSETQY